Given below is one TCR beta chain in context. Its antigen target is currently unknown. Nothing much larger sits one base from this clone, and base qualities are not available. Donors were healthy HIV-negative adults with no recently reported acute infections or vaccinations. All donors were Caucasian adults living in Nashville, Tennessee, USA. CD8 memory samples consisted of magnetically selected CD45RO+ cells combined with CCR7-negative CD45RA+ effector memory (TemRA) cells. After blood collection by leukapheresis, PBMCs were isolated using Ficoll-Histopaque density gradient centrifugation and then cryopreserved in the vapor phase of liquid nitrogen. Analytical flow cytometry was used to check the purity and quantity of each magnetically sorted T cell population. Each sorted fraction had its genomic DNA isolated and then quantified by UV absorbance on a Nanodrop 2000c. Using the deep immunoSEQ assay, TCR CDR3 regions were amplified from genomic DNA by multiplex PCR. Genomic DNA extracted from each cell subset was distributed evenly over all wells of several immunoSEQ 96-well plates, and each plate served as one replicate. For sorted subsets, 200 to 250 ng of genomic DNA, equivalent to 30,000 or so T cell genomes, went into each replicate PCR. Purified libraries were measured with a Qubit 3.0 fluorometer, size-checked on a Bioanalyzer 2100, and measured again with the KAPA Library Quantification kit. Every immunoSEQ 96-well plate was sequenced on a separate single-read 150-cycle Illumina NextSeq 550 flow cell. On the study's bioinformatics: Because the immunoSEQ output included only junctional sequences and no quality scores, the filtering could not be the same as the filtering used for full-length reads. To assign V/J genes and CDR3, sequences were annotated using PyIR, a Python wrapper for IgBLAST v1.9, with IMGT germline references. Reads were removed for weak V/J assignments (E-value above 1e-6), missing CDR3, stop codons, out-of-frame junctions, or ambiguous translated residues. V3J clonotypes were defined by identical inferred V gene, J gene, and CDR3 amino acid sequence. The percentage overlap between two repertoires was calculated by dividing the number of shared unique clonotypes by the size of the smaller repertoire. Richness of each repertoire was evaluated using RTK rarefaction, the Chao1 estimator, and Recon v2.1 estimates of unobserved clonotypes. Generation probabilities for all TCRbeta clonotypes obtained by the gDNA method from a handful of donors were computed using OLGA. The clones in this table, taken by TCRdb from immuneACCESS, are in-frame only. Not every clone is retained; where verified, under half of the shortfall comes from an unresolved V gene, and the cause of the rest is unknown. The V and J calls and clone size were taken over from that table, and D and trimming were inferred from the DNA. This sample gives 600,000 to 750,000 clones in total; roughly 87% of them show up just once. The ten largest account for about 33% of the sample.

This entry comes from a study of shared clonotypes between healthy human individuals (TCRdb year 2020). Study-level background: A few men and two women, aged 18 to 49 years, made up the cohort. Per donor, three plates each were used for CD4 naive and CD4 memory, two for CD8 naive, and one for CD8 memory. Leukapheresis yielded between about 0.8 and 8.9 billion PBMCs per donor. Blood TCR repertoires of about five healthy adults were deeply sequenced to estimate repertoire size and the extent of clonotype sharing between individuals. To increase sequencing depth and limit assay-specific biases, different laboratories used diverse techniques to prepare libraries and sequence TCR repertoires. Results and caveats for the whole study, not just this receptor: Only blood was sampled, and tissue TCR repertoires likely differ from those in blood. Because the study included a small number of donors, the genetic and exposure-history diversity represented was limited. Larger estimated clonotype richness was generally found for naive subsets than for memory subsets. Pairwise subsampling indicated that sequencing depth was expected to affect the degree of clonotype sharing among donors. Clonotypes shared by all four sorted-subset donors showed higher generation probabilities than non-shared clonotypes. About 5% of naive CD4, around 3.6% of naive CD8, roughly 2.4% of memory CD4, and about 0.4% of memory CD8 clonotypes were shared across a few donors. Incomplete sequencing was indicated by rarefaction of sorted-subset datasets, despite the large sequencing depth.

From V the trimming removes 2 bases and from J it removes 6 bases, while the gene matches leave 3 bases of the junction unaccounted for. According to the germline V gene, CDR1 reads SGHTA and CDR2 reads FQGNSA. From its cysteine to its phenylalanine, the CDR3 spans 14 amino acids. Only the CDR3 DNA is retained, 42 bases long and in frame from the first base. The TCR sequence derives from a man in his late teens or twenties in good health. Some clones in this sample may be carry-over from other donors' samples. The chain couples TRBV7-2 to TRBJ1-1, with 10 junctional bases fitting TRBD1. Sequencing was done on a sample of memory CD8+ T cells from PBMCs. What this sample's cell subset or site label stands for: CD45RO+ cells pooled with CCR7-negative TemRA cells. The DNA sequence is given as TGTGCCAGCAGCTTACACGGGACAGGGGCTGAAGCTTTCTTT. Its protein reads: CASSLHGTGAEAFF. The full variable domain, with segments outside the CDR3 supplied by the reference TRBV7-2 and TRBJ1-1 proteins, appears as GAGVSQSPSNKVTEKGKDVELRCDPISGHTALYWYRQSLGQGLEFLIYFQGNSAPDKSGLPSDRFSAERTGGSVSTLTIQRTQQEDSAVYLCASSLHGTGAEAFFGQGTRLTVV.